The present T cell receptor beta chain was sequenced within a study of OX40 agonist ivuxolimab in advanced cancers. Sequencing was performed with immunoSEQ multiplex PCR; in TCRdb, only in-frame clones are kept and a portion is missing. The sample includes some 24,000 clones, roughly 75% of them seen just once. Germline V gives CDR1 SNHLY, CDR2 FYNNEI. The trim removed 7 bases at V and 7 bases at J, leaving 3 bases unmatched. The CDR3 spans 13 residues. The chain has TRBV2 and TRBJ1-5, with TRBD1 matching over 11 bases. Sequenced here: CD4+ or CD8+ T cells sorted from blood, sampled in a trial of the OX40 agonist ivuxolimab. This receptor was obtained from an adult with an advanced solid tumor such as melanoma, head and neck, liver or kidney cancer. In DNA, the CDR3 is TGTGCCAGCAATGGACAGGGGGCACAGCCCCAGCATTTT. It is translated as CASNGQGAQPQHF. The entire variable domain, with the rest obtained from reference TRBV2 and TRBJ1-5, is as follows: EPEVTQTPSHQVTQMGQEVILRCVPISNHLYFYWYRQILGQKVEFLVSFYNNEISEKSEIFDDQFSVERPDGSNFTLKIRSTKLEDSAMYFCASNGQGAQPQHFGDGTRLSIL.